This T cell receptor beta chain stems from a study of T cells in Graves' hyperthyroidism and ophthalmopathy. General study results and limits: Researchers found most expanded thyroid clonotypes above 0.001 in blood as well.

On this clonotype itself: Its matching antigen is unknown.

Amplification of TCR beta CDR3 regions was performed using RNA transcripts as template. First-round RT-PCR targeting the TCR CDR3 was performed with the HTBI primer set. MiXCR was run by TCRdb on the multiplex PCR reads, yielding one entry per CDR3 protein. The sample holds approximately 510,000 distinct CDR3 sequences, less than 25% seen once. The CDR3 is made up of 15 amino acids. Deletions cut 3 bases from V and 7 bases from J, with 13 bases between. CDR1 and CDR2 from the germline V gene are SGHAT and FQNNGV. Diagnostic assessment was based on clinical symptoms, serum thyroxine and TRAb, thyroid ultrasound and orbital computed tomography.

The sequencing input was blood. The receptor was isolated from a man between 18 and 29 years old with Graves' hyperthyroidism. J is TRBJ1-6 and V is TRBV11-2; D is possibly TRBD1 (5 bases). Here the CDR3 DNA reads TGTGCCAGCAGCTTGCGCCGGGACGTAAATTCACCCCTCCACTTT. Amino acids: CASSLRRDVNSPLHF. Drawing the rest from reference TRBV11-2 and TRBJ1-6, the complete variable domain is EAGVAQSPRYKIIEKRQSVAFWCNPISGHATLYWYQQILGQGPKLLIQFQNNGVVDDSQLPKDRFSAERLKGVDSTLKIQPAKLEDSAVYLCASSLRRDVNSPLHFGNGTRLTVT.